This T cell receptor (beta chain) was retrieved from a study of T cells after yellow fever vaccination (dated by TCRdb to between 2018 and 2020). Some background on the complete study: The SMART-Seq v4 Ultra Low Input RNA kit was used to prepare libraries from fractions with low cell numbers. Two healthy male donors made up the cohort, one aged 18 to 30 years and the other aged 30 to 40 years. To follow T-cell clones before and after primary and booster YFV17D yellow fever vaccination, bulk TCR alpha and beta repertoires were sequenced over time. Blood was drawn at multiple timepoints before and after primary and secondary immunization, with bulk PBMC replicates and cell subsets isolated. General findings and caveats noted by the study authors: A small fraction of clonotypes showed up in both the CD4 and CD8 compartments, probably as a result of convergent recombination. The study included only a couple of donors, which limits how far the findings can be generalized. Compared with the primary T-cell response, the secondary T-cell response was weaker but faster, peaking on day 5 rather than day 15. Computational filtering was required because FACS-sorted repertoires could contain abundant contaminating clonotypes from the bulk population. Most clones expanded after primary vaccination were re-detected after the booster (around 96% of CD4 and roughly 85% of CD8), suggesting broad memory maintenance.

The CDR1 and CDR2 encoded by the germline V gene are SGHTA and FQGNSA. V loses 5 bases of germline sequence and J loses 5 bases, and the interval between the two ends is 16 bases. The CDR3 goes from the cysteine to the phenylalanine over 15 residues. This entry keeps only the CDR3 DNA: 45 bases, framed from base 1. Synthesis of TCR cDNA relied on 5'RACE template switching, a step that introduced a universal primer site along with unique molecular identifiers. Priming for cDNA synthesis came from both the TCR alpha and TCR beta constant segments. Two PCR steps were used to amplify libraries, with sample barcodes and sequencing adapters being added in the second step. Libraries were sequenced on Illumina HiSeq 2500 (2x100 bp) or NovaSeq (2x150 bp). The study's processing was this. Demultiplexing of reads and collapsing into UMI consensus sequences were performed with MIGEC, and V(D)J alignment was carried out with MiXCR. Using edgeR on replicate PBMC samples, clonotypes were called vaccine-responding if FDR was below 0.01 and the log2 fold change was above 5 up to day 15. Each bulk clonotype was labeled CD4 or CD8 based on which sequenced repertoire, CD4 or CD8, contained the clonotype at higher abundance. TCRdb's own reprocessing of the public reads used fastp at Q25 and MiXCR and kept productive beta chains. Each CDR3 protein appears once, grouped with its most common genes and DNA. TCRdb's processing, not the study's, gives the V and J calls here. For this sample the table gives hundreds of thousands of distinct CDR3 sequences, of which about 8.7% were detected only once. More than 15% of the sample comes from the top ten.

The table lists this clonotype with a few counts. Its antigen specificity is not known. No much larger clonotype is one base removed from it; base qualities were not supplied. This specimen's treatment or condition label, interpreted: live attenuated yellow fever vaccine strain. At every blood-draw timepoint, two biological replicates of bulk PBMCs were collected. A standard Ficoll-Paque protocol was used to isolate PBMCs from peripheral blood. RNA was extracted with TriZol from bulk PBMCs, CD4 and CD8 fractions, and dextramer-positive and dextramer-negative fractions. Sample: PBMCs, taken on the day of the first yellow fever vaccination. The source is a man aged 18 to 30 who received the YFV17D yellow fever vaccine. The receptor chain draws on TRBV7-2 and TRBJ1-5; no D gene call is confident. The bases are TGTGCCAGCAGCACCCAGCGGGGATTAGATCAGCCCCAGCATTTT. Its protein reads: CASSTQRGLDQPQHF.